The 28 T cell receptor beta chains given below trace back to one sample, sequenced in a study of blood T cell repertoires in COVID-19 (dated by TCRdb to the early 2020s). The library was built by means of the immunoSEQ multiplex PCR assay. Here the immuneACCESS table is served through TCRdb, limited to in-frame sequences with V and J called. Missing clones are a known gap in these copies; in checked studies unresolved V genes cover under half, and the rest lacks a known reason. The sample includes more than 85,000 clones, with roughly 82% observed a single time. The ten largest clonotypes hold under 20% of the sample. The sequencing input was peripheral blood. All receptors derive from a man older than 75 with acute or convalescent COVID-19.

CDR3 sequence (DNA): TGCAGTGCTAGTGGCCGGGAAGTAGGTGGGGCCAACGTCCTGACTTTC. Translation gives CSASGREVGGANVLTF. The chain couples TRBV20-1 to TRBJ2-6, with a tentative D call TRBD2 (5 bases). This CDR3 is built from 16 residues. CDR1 and CDR2 (germline): DFQATT, SNEGSKA (reference sequence). Trimming pared 3 bases from V and 3 bases from J, leaving 15 bases between.

V usage is TRBV30 and J usage is TRBJ2-1; D unresolved. The CDR3 is 13 amino acids. Between the trimmed V and J ends, which lost 4 bases and 9 bases, there was a span of 16 bases. Germline CDR1 GTSNPN, CDR2 SVGIG (reference sequence). The DNA for the CDR3 is TGTGCCTGGAAAACACAGCTTTTCAGTGAGCAGTTCTTC. Its translation: CAWKTQLFSEQFF.

This clone was counted a single time. The CDR3 is CASRPTGHSNQPQHF. CDR3 sequence (DNA): TGTGCCAGCAGGCCGACAGGTCATAGCAATCAGCCCCAGCATTTT. The genes are TRBV2 and TRBJ1-5, with a weak D call TRBD1 (6 bases). The CDR3 spans 15 residues. Germline-derived CDR1 and CDR2 are SNHLY and FYNNEI. V was pared by 6 bases and J by 0 bases, with 12 bases between.

The chain is built from TRBV28 and TRBJ2-1, with TRBD2 identical over 7 bases. The germline CDR1 and CDR2 sequences are MDHEN and SYDVKM. This CDR3 comprises 12 residues. The V segment lost 7 bases and the J segment 10 bases; nucleotides outside the gene matches: 7. The CDR3 nucleotides read TGTGCCAGCAATCTTATAGCGGGCGAGCAGTTCTTC. Protein product: CASNLIAGEQFF.

The rearrangement joins TRBV3-1 (or the pseudogene TRBV3-2) to TRBJ1-1; no definite D call. CDR1 and CDR2 (germline): LGHDT, YNNKEL (reference sequence). The CDR3 is made up of 13 amino acids. Trimming cost V 3 bases and J 2 bases, with 7 bases left between them. CDR3 DNA sequence: TGTGCCAGCAGCCAGCAGCGAAACACTGAAGCTTTCTTT. Amino acids: CASSQQRNTEAFF.

The V call is TRBV28, the J call TRBJ1-5; no firm D call. Trimming cost V 2 bases and J 9 bases, with 17 bases left between them. Germline CDR1 MDHEN, CDR2 SYDVKM. CDR3 length: 15 amino acids. The CDR3 is CASSLASRLAVPQHF. CDR3 nucleotide sequence: TGTGCCAGCAGTTTAGCTTCTCGGTTGGCGGTGCCCCAGCATTTT. Combining the CDR3 with reference TRBV28 and TRBJ1-5 gives the whole variable domain DVKVTQSSRYLVKRTGEKVFLECVQDMDHENMFWYRQDPGLGLRLIYFSYDVKMKEKGDIPEGYSVSREKKERFSLILESASTNQTSMYLCASSLASRLAVPQHFGDGTRLSIL.

The rearrangement links TRBV7-9 to TRBJ1-3, with D uncertain. Germline V lookup: CDR1 SEHNR, CDR2 FQNEAQ (reference sequence). The V end lost 3 bases, the J end lost 4 bases, and 7 bases lay between the germline ends. The CDR3 consists of 13 residues. CDR3 sequence reads: CASSFAGGNTIYF. In DNA form, the CDR3 reads TGTGCCAGCAGCTTTGCGGGAGGAAACACCATATATTTT.

The chain joins TRBV10-1 to TRBJ2-2; TRBD2 matches at 7 bases. Per the germline V gene, CDR1 is WNHNN and CDR2 is SYGVQD (reference sequence). With 5 bases clipped from V and 3 bases from J, the junction kept 3 bases outside the gene matches. This CDR3 is 14 amino acids long. CDR3 nucleotide sequence: TGCGCCAGCAGTAGGGGAGGGGACACCGGGGAGCTGTTTTTT. The encoded protein is CASSRGGDTGELFF.

V is TRBV7-7 and J is TRBJ2-2; 11 bases are shared with TRBD2. The CDR3 is 19 residues long. Germline V gives CDR1 SSHAT, CDR2 FNYEAQ (reference sequence). V lost 1 base and J lost 2; bases outside the gene matches: 9. This CDR3 is CASSLVTSGGSANTGELFF. In DNA form, the CDR3 reads TGTGCCAGCAGCTTAGTTACTAGCGGGGGATCGGCCAACACCGGGGAGCTGTTTTTT.

The genes are TRBV12-3 or TRBV12-4 and TRBJ1-1; no reliable D call. This CDR3 has 13 amino acids. V was clipped by 2 bases and J by 6 bases, with 10 bases between them. As DNA, the CDR3 is TGTGCCAGCAGTTTATGGCTGGGCGCTGAAGCTTTCTTT. Translated: CASSLWLGAEAFF.

The gene calls are TRBV3-1 (or the pseudogene TRBV3-2) and TRBJ2-5, with D maybe TRBD1 (6 bases). The CDR3 has 16 amino acids. V dropped 2 bases and J dropped 4 bases, with 17 bases sitting between them. Germline CDR1 LGHDT, CDR2 YNNKEL (reference sequence). The CDR3 sequence is CASSQRIQGFGETQYF. DNA for the CDR3: TGTGCCAGCAGCCAAAGGATACAGGGTTTCGGAGAGACCCAGTACTTC.

The chain carries TRBV7-2 and TRBJ1-1; D call uncertain. V lost 0 bases and J lost 1, with 3 bases in between. The CDR3 loop spans 13 amino acids. Germline lookup yields CDR1 SGHTA and CDR2 FQGNSA. The CDR3 region is CASSLARNTEAFF. CDR3 nucleotide sequence: TGTGCCAGCAGCTTAGCCAGGAACACTGAAGCTTTCTTT.

This clone was detected once. The chain recombines TRBV6-6 with TRBJ1-5, with unresolved D. Germline CDR1 is MNHNY and CDR2 is SVGAGI (reference sequence). The CDR3 runs to 15 residues. Trimming took 2 bases from V and 3 from J, leaving 11 bases between them. CDR3 sequence reads: CASSYGGVANQPQHF. The CDR3 DNA follows: TGTGCCAGCAGTTACGGTGGAGTAGCCAATCAGCCCCAGCATTTT.

Notes on this clone: One end of the junction fails to match germline, which may point to a read error. Other DNA sequences of this sample code for an identical CDR3. The chain recombines TRBV28 with TRBJ1-6; TRBD1 matches 7 bases. CDR1 and CDR2 from the germline V gene are MDHEN and SYDVKM. The CDR3 covers 14 residues. The CDR3 loop is CASTQGNNNSPLHF. Written as DNA, the CDR3 is TGTGCCAGCACACAGGGGAACAATAATTCACCCCTCCATTTT.

The chain recombines TRBV5-4 with TRBJ2-3; D gene uncertain. CDR1 and CDR2 from the germline V gene are SGHNT and YYREEE (reference sequence). The length of the CDR3 is 15 residues. Trimming stripped 4 bases from V and 2 bases from J, with 14 bases between. The CDR3 loop reads CASSPGSFFTDTQYF. As DNA, the CDR3 is TGTGCCAGCAGCCCCGGTTCTTTCTTCACAGATACGCAGTATTTT.

The J gene is TRBJ1-5, the V gene TRBV7-9; possible D gene TRBD1, 5 bases. V was trimmed by 3 bases and J by 6 bases, leaving 12 bases between them. CDR3 length: 14 residues. From germline, CDR1 is SEHNR and CDR2 FQNEAQ (reference sequence). This CDR3 reads CASSFTGVVQPQHF. CDR3 DNA: TGTGCCAGCAGCTTCACGGGGGTTGTTCAGCCCCAGCATTTT.

The V gene is TRBV10-1, the J gene TRBJ2-7, with TRBD1 matching 9 bases. The CDR3 has 15 amino acids. Trimming at V came to 6 bases and at J to 6 bases, leaving 12 bases not matched to a gene. Germline assignment: CDR1 WNHNN and CDR2 SYGVQD (reference sequence). As DNA, the CDR3 is TGCGCCAGCAGATCTCTGACAGGGGGAGATGGCGAGCAGTACTTC. This translates into CASRSLTGGDGEQYF.

V gene TRBV6-1 combines with J gene TRBJ1-2; 7 positions agree with TRBD1. The CDR3 is 14 residues long. V gave up 1 base and J gave up 5 bases; unmatched junction bases: 4. Looked up from germline, CDR1 is MNHNS and CDR2 is SASEGT. The CDR3 sequence is CASSEGDRDYGYTF. The DNA for the CDR3 is TGTGCCAGCAGTGAAGGAGACAGGGATTATGGCTACACCTTC.

This clone was recorded at least ten times. V gene TRBV6-4 combines with J gene TRBJ2-1; no clear D gene. V gave up 0 bases and J gave up 5 bases, with 8 bases separating them. Germline loops: CDR1 MRHNA, CDR2 SNTAGT. The CDR3 has 14 amino acids. Written as DNA, the CDR3 is TGTGCCAGCAGTGACTCATGGCCCAACAATGAGCAGTTCTTC. Its translation: CASSDSWPNNEQFF.

The chain is built from TRBV6-5 and TRBJ1-6; 9 bases fit TRBD1. The CDR3 contains 16 residues. The ends lost 0 bases at V and 6 bases at J; junction bases unmatched: 3. Germline assignment: CDR1 MNHEY and CDR2 SVGAGI. The CDR3 here is CASSYSEDRGNSPLHF. DNA of the CDR3: TGTGCCAGCAGTTACTCGGAGGACAGGGGTAATTCACCCCTCCACTTT.

V is TRBV9 and J is TRBJ2-5; 14 bases map to TRBD2. Germline CDR1 is SGDLS and CDR2 is YYNGEE. The CDR3 totals 14 residues. Germline trimming cut 4 bases from V and 5 bases from J; bases unmatched to any gene: 1. CDR3 bases: TGTGCCAGCAGCCGGACTAGCGGGGGGGAGACCCAGTACTTC. Its protein is CASSRTSGGETQYF.

This clone was observed a few times. The CDR3 protein is CASSLLGGGQGYGYTF. CDR3 nucleotide sequence: TGTGCCAGCAGTTTATTAGGGGGGGGACAGGGCTATGGCTACACCTTC. The chain has TRBV28 and TRBJ1-2; 9 nucleotides agree with TRBD1. The CDR3 consists of 16 residues. The trim removed 1 base at V and 4 bases at J, leaving 7 bases unmatched. Germline V gene data show CDR1 as MDHEN and CDR2 as SYDVKM.

This rearrangement joins TRBV7-9 to TRBJ2-2, with a weak D call TRBD1 (5 bases). Germline CDR1 is SEHNR and CDR2 is FQNEAQ (reference sequence). Trimming took 5 bases from V and 4 from J, leaving 8 bases between them. The CDR3 consists of 13 residues. The CDR3 loop is CASSPGRTGELFF. CDR3 DNA: TGTGCCAGCAGCCCAGGGCGCACCGGGGAGCTGTTTTTT.

The chain is built from TRBV5-1 and TRBJ1-4; D remains unclear. Trimming stripped 4 bases from V and 6 bases from J, with 19 bases between. CDR1 and CDR2 (germline): SGHRS, YFSETQ. There are 16 residues in the CDR3. CDR3: CASSPNVAGRDEKLFF. CDR3 DNA sequence: TGCGCCAGCAGCCCTAATGTGGCGGGGAGGGATGAAAAACTGTTTTTT.

The chain recombines TRBV6-5 with TRBJ1-2; 7 nucleotides agree with TRBD1. V shed 8 bases and J 6 bases; nucleotides not matched to a gene: 6. Germline values: CDR1 MNHEY, CDR2 SVGAGI. The CDR3 contains 12 residues. In nucleotides, the CDR3 is TGTGCCAGCGCAGGGGGAACCGATGGCTACACCTTC. Protein: CASAGGTDGYTF.

This clone was counted a few times. This rearrangement joins TRBV30 to TRBJ1-5, with D hard to call. The germline gives CDR1 GTSNPN, CDR2 SVGIG (reference sequence). With 0 bases removed from V and 4 bases from J, the gap between germline ends came to 16 bases. This CDR3 region has 16 residues. CDR3 sequence: CAWSVRAGSGNQPQHF. CDR3 sequence (DNA): TGTGCCTGGAGTGTACGGGCGGGGAGCGGGAATCAGCCCCAGCATTTT. The full variable domain, completed using reference TRBV30 and TRBJ1-5, is SQTIHQWPATLVQPVGSPLSLECTVEGTSNPNLYWYRQAAGRGLQLLFYSVGIGQISSEVPQNLSASRPQDRQFILSSKKLLLSDSGFYLCAWSVRAGSGNQPQHFGDGTRLSIL.

This sequence joins TRBV7-2 and TRBJ1-1; D not resolved. This CDR3 comprises 16 residues. The V gene lost 7 bases and the J gene lost 3 bases, with 21 bases spanning the gap. Per the germline V gene, CDR1 is SGHTA and CDR2 is FQGNSA. The CDR3 DNA follows: TGTGCCAGCACCCTGAGGGCACCCCGCGGGTACACTGAAGCTTTCTTT. Translating it yields CASTLRAPRGYTEAFF.

This rearrangement joins TRBV7-2 to TRBJ2-7; TRBD2 agrees at 15 bases. The J segment lost 3 bases and the V segment lost 5 bases, leaving 8 bases of the junction unmatched. CDR3 length equals 17 residues. Germline V gene lookup returns CDR1 SGHTA and CDR2 FQGNSA. CDR3: CASSPPGLAGGGYEQYF. DNA for the CDR3: TGTGCCAGCAGCCCCCCCGGACTAGCGGGAGGGGGCTACGAGCAGTACTTC.